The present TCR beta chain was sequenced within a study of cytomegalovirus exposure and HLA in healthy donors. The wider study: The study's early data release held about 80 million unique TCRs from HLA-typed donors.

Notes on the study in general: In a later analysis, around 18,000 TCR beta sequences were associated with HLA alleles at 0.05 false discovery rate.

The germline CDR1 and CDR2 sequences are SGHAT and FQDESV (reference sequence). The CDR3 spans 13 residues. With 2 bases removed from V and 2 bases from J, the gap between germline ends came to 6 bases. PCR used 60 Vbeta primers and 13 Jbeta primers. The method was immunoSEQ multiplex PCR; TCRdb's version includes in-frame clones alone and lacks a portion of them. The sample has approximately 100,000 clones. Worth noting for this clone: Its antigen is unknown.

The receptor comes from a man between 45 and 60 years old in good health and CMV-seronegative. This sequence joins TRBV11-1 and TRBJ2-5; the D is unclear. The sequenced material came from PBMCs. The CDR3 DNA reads TGTGCCAGCAGCTTAAACAGACAAGAGACCCAGTACTTC. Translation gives CASSLNRQETQYF.